One sample yielded the 29 T cell receptor beta chains listed below, sequenced in a study of preoperative IRX-2 immunotherapy in early breast cancer. Sample treatment: preoperative locoregional IRX-2 cytokine immunotherapy. The repertoire was sequenced with immunoSEQ multiplex PCR; TCRdb's copy has only in-frame clones and lacks some. The sample shows 34,000 or so clones, roughly 87% of them seen only once. The sequencing here drew on lymph node tissue, taken from a patient treated with IRX-2 immunotherapy. These receptors all come from a human donor with breast cancer.

The chain combines TRBV12-5 with TRBJ1-5; no definite D call. Germline CDR1 is LGHNT and CDR2 is FRNRAP. This CDR3 contains 13 residues. This chain's CDR3 is CASTLGGLQPQHF. The DNA for the CDR3 is TGTGCCAGCACCCTGGGAGGGTTACAGCCCCAGCATTTT.

The J gene is TRBJ2-7, the V gene TRBV6-8; 10 bases fit TRBD1. Germline V gene sequence: CDR1 MNHGY, CDR2 SAAAGT. Trimming cost V 6 bases and J 2 bases; bases outside gene matches: 4. The CDR3 sequence is 14 residues long. CDR3 nucleotide sequence: TGTGCCAGCAGAGCGGGACAGGGGCCCTACGAGCAGTACTTC. Its protein is CASRAGQGPYEQYF.

The chain uses TRBV29-1 and TRBJ2-1; TRBD1 matches 7 bases. Germline values: CDR1 SQVTM, CDR2 ANQGSEA. This CDR3 has 12 residues. After removal of 5 bases from V and 7 bases from J, the junction contained 5 bases not matched to a gene. This CDR3 is CSVPGQVNEQFF. The DNA of the CDR3 is TGCAGCGTTCCTGGACAGGTTAATGAGCAGTTCTTC.

V is TRBV30 and J is TRBJ2-1; no firm D call. The CDR3 is 12 amino acids. The germline CDR1 and CDR2 sequences are GTSNPN and SVGIG (reference sequence). V lost 5 bases and J lost 7, with 12 bases in between. The CDR3 nucleotides are TGTGCCTGGGATGGCCATCGGAATGAGCAGTTCTTC. Its translation is CAWDGHRNEQFF.

The chain carries TRBV18 and TRBJ2-3; 7 nucleotides align to TRBD1. The germline V gene has CDR1 KGHSH and CDR2 LQKENI. The CDR3 is 15 amino acids. After removal of 5 bases from V and 0 bases from J, the junction contained 5 bases not matched to a gene. The CDR3: CASSDEQGSTDTQYF. Written as DNA, the CDR3 is TGTGCCAGCTCAGATGAACAGGGGAGCACAGATACGCAGTATTTT. Combining the CDR3 with reference TRBV18 and TRBJ2-3 gives the whole variable domain NAGVMQNPRHLVRRRGQEARLRCSPMKGHSHVYWYRQLPEEGLKFMVYLQKENIIDESGMPKERFSAEFPKEGPSILRIQQVVRGDSAAYFCASSDEQGSTDTQYFGPGTRLTVL.

This clone occurred once. The rearrangement links TRBV6-8 to TRBJ1-2; a weak D match, TRBD1 (5 bases). From germline, CDR1 is MNHGY and CDR2 SAAAGT. The V end was cut by 1 base, the J end by 7 bases, with 13 bases between. CDR3 length: 14 residues. CDR3 region: CASSYFGTEAGYTF. In DNA, the CDR3 is TGTGCCAGCAGTTACTTCGGGACCGAGGCTGGCTACACCTTC.

J is TRBJ1-1 and V is TRBV28; no clear D gene. The ends were cut back, 8 bases at V and 10 bases at J, with 17 bases in the middle. The CDR3 totals 12 residues. CDR1 is MDHEN, CDR2 SYDVKM, per germline. The CDR3 is CASYLHPLGAFF. DNA for the CDR3: TGTGCCAGCTACCTACATCCTTTGGGAGCTTTCTTT.

This clone was detected a few times. The chain recombines TRBV14 with TRBJ1-2; TRBD1 aligns across 8 bases. The CDR3 has 13 amino acids. V lost 5 bases and J lost 4; bases outside the gene matches: 3. Germline lookup yields CDR1 SGHDN and CDR2 FVKESK. CDR3 loop: CASSGTGLYGYTF. As DNA, the CDR3 is TGTGCCAGCAGCGGGACAGGCCTCTATGGCTACACCTTC.

The table lists this clone with a few counts. The chain recombines TRBV18 with TRBJ1-1; the D gene is possibly TRBD1 (5 bases). This CDR3 comprises 14 residues. Per germline, CDR1 KGHSH and CDR2 LQKENI. The germline V and J ends were trimmed by 6 bases and 5 bases, with 16 bases remaining between them. The CDR3 loop is CASSGRAGLTEAFF. CDR3 in DNA: TGTGCCAGCTCGGGACGGGCAGGGTTGACTGAAGCTTTCTTT.

This clone was recorded a few times. The J gene is TRBJ2-5, the V gene TRBV11-3; the match to TRBD2 covers 9 bases. Trimming took 5 bases from V and 2 from J; bases not matched to a gene: 3. Germline V gene lookup returns CDR1 SGHNT and CDR2 YENEEA. The CDR3 loop spans 14 amino acids. CDR3 DNA sequence: TGTGCCAGCAGCCTGGCGGGAGGGCAAGAGACCCAGTACTTC. Translated, it gives CASSLAGGQETQYF.

This clone was picked up a small number of times. The chain couples TRBV28 to TRBJ1-5; TRBD1 might be the D (5 bases). V dropped 10 bases and J dropped 6 bases, with 22 bases sitting between them. Per germline, CDR1 MDHEN and CDR2 SYDVKM. The CDR3 covers 15 residues. Here the CDR3 DNA reads TGTGCCACCCAAGGGGTCACGGGGAGGTTTCAGCCCCAGCATTTT. Translating it yields CATQGVTGRFQPQHF.

The V gene is TRBV6-9, the J gene TRBJ2-1; 10 bases are a match to TRBD2. CDR3 length: 19 residues. Germline V gene lookup returns CDR1 MNHGY and CDR2 SVAAGI. J was trimmed by 8 bases and V by 6 bases; bases with no gene match: 22. The CDR3 DNA is TGTGCCAGCAGCAAATCCCCCTTTGAGCGAGCGGGAGGGCTCGATGAGCAGTTCTTC. This translates into CASSKSPFERAGGLDEQFF.

The chain recombines TRBV18 with TRBJ2-5; 8 bases are a match to TRBD2. From germline, CDR1 is KGHSH and CDR2 LQKENI. The CDR3 extends over 15 amino acids. With V trimmed by 6 bases and J by 5 bases, 11 bases remained unmatched. Written as DNA, the CDR3 is TGTGCCAGCTCCCCCGATCCGGGGGGGCACGAGACCCAGTACTTC. It is translated as CASSPDPGGHETQYF.

This chain uses TRBV6-7 with TRBJ2-5, with D perhaps TRBD1 or TRBD2 (6 bases each). TRBV6-7 is sorted into the ORF group, with uncertain function. V lost 0 bases, J lost 5 bases, and 13 bases lay in between. CDR3 length: 15 amino acids. CDR3: CASSYSRGVGETQYF. DNA of the CDR3: TGTGCCAGCAGTTACTCGAGGGGGGTGGGTGAGACCCAGTACTTC.

This sequence joins TRBV18 and TRBJ2-3; D is ambiguous. Germline CDR1 reads KGHSH; CDR2 reads LQKENI. V gave up 3 bases and J gave up 6 bases, with 10 bases separating them. This CDR3 has 13 amino acids. CDR3 amino acids: CASSPQNLDTQYF. In nucleotides, the CDR3 is TGTGCCAGCTCACCCCAGAACTTGGATACGCAGTATTTT.

The chain is built from TRBV11-3 and TRBJ1-1; 8 bases align to TRBD1. CDR3 length: 14 amino acids. CDR1 is SGHNT and CDR2 is YENEEA in the germline V gene. Trimming at V came to 4 bases and at J to 4 bases, leaving 5 bases not matched to a gene. The CDR3 DNA reads TGTGCCAGCAGCTCAGGGGGCTCGGTCACTGAAGCTTTCTTT. Protein sequence: CASSSGGSVTEAFF.

The chain links TRBV6-8 to TRBJ1-1; 8 bases align to TRBD1. Looked up from germline, CDR1 is MNHGY and CDR2 is SAAAGT. The CDR3 has 15 amino acids. J gave up 3 bases and V 2 bases, and 5 bases lay outside the gene matches. The CDR3 DNA reads TGTGCCAGCAGTTACCGGGAACAGGGGGACACTGAAGCTTTCTTT. It codes for CASSYREQGDTEAFF.

The chain carries TRBV6-8 and TRBJ1-4; D might be TRBD1 (5 bases). V shed 0 bases and J shed 2 bases, with 7 bases lying between them. The CDR3 runs 15 residues. Germline loops: CDR1 MNHGY, CDR2 SAAAGT. The CDR3 is CASSYSGVTNEKLFF. The CDR3, as DNA: TGTGCCAGCAGTTACTCGGGGGTTACTAATGAAAAACTGTTTTTT.

This clone was picked up a small number of times. Other DNA sequences in the same sample also yield this CDR3. This chain connects TRBV30 to TRBJ1-1; D call uncertain. Germline loops: CDR1 GTSNPN, CDR2 SVGIG (reference sequence). The CDR3 is 13 amino acids. V lost 5 bases to trimming and J lost 0 bases, with 10 bases between them. DNA of the CDR3: TGTGCCTGGGATCGGGGTTTGAACACTGAAGCTTTCTTT. Its protein is CAWDRGLNTEAFF.

In nucleotides, the CDR3 is TGCGCCAGCAGTCGAGATACCGGGGACTACGGCTACGAGCAGTACTTC. This sequence encodes CASSRDTGDYGYEQYF. The chain is built from TRBV1 and TRBJ2-7; TRBD2 is the table's D call and was not checked against the DNA. TRBV1 corresponds to a pseudogene. This CDR3 comprises 16 residues.

The V call is TRBV6-8, the J call TRBJ2-3; no firm D call. Between the trimmed V and J ends, which lost 5 bases and 1 base, there was a span of 13 bases. This CDR3 is 15 amino acids long. Germline V gene sequence: CDR1 MNHGY, CDR2 SAAAGT. The CDR3: CASSVEADGTDTQYF. CDR3 nucleotide sequence: TGTGCCAGCAGTGTCGAGGCGGATGGCACAGATACGCAGTATTTT.

This clone was picked up one time. The chain joins TRBV30 to TRBJ1-2, with D perhaps TRBD1 (5 bases). The germline CDR1 and CDR2 sequences are GTSNPN and SVGIG (reference sequence). With 4 bases removed from V and 3 bases from J, the gap between germline ends came to 12 bases. This CDR3 spans 13 amino acids. This CDR3 reads CAWNQGKDYGYTF. For the CDR3, the DNA is TGTGCCTGGAACCAGGGAAAGGACTATGGCTACACCTTC.

CDR3 amino acids: CASSLVPGFDSPLHF. The CDR3 nucleotides read TGCGCCAGCAGCTTGGTCCCGGGTTTTGATTCACCCCTCCACTTT. The chain couples TRBV5-1 to TRBJ1-6; D call uncertain. This CDR3 contains 15 residues. V was pared by 0 bases and J by 8 bases, with 12 bases between. Germline V CDR1 and CDR2: SGHRS, YFSETQ.

The table lists this clone with a count of one. This chain uses TRBV1 with TRBJ1-2; the table's D call, TRBD1, has no DNA check behind it. TRBV1 is tagged as a pseudogene. The CDR3 totals 13 residues. DNA for the CDR3: TGCGCCAGCAGCCGTGGGACAGTGGATGGCTACACCTTC. Translated, it gives CASSRGTVDGYTF.

By sample share, this clone is medium-sized. The CDR3 DNA reads TGTGCCAGCACATGGGGGACTAGCGGGAGAGGTGAGCAGTTCTTC. Translating gives CASTWGTSGRGEQFF. The chain carries TRBV12-5 and TRBJ2-1; 14 positions match TRBD2. The CDR3 length is 15 residues. Germline V CDR1 and CDR2: LGHNT, FRNRAP.

The chain recombines TRBV9 with TRBJ2-5; D remains ambiguous. This CDR3 is built from 15 residues. Trimming cost V 3 bases and J 4 bases, with 16 bases left between them. Germline-derived CDR1 and CDR2 are SGDLS and YYNGEE. The DNA of the CDR3 is TGTGCCAGCAGCGCCGAAGGTCTACCCCCAGAGACCCAGTACTTC. It is translated as CASSAEGLPPETQYF.

This chain uses TRBV18 with TRBJ1-1, with D unclear. The V and J ends lost 5 bases and 1 base respectively, with 11 bases between them. This CDR3 has 14 residues. The V gene's germline CDR1 is KGHSH and CDR2 LQKENI. DNA of the CDR3: TGTGCCAGCTCAATCGAGGGAACGAACACTGAAGCTTTCTTT. This translates into CASSIEGTNTEAFF.

The chain links TRBV28 to TRBJ2-5, with D tentatively TRBD2 (6 bases). CDR1 is MDHEN and CDR2 is SYDVKM in the germline V gene. CDR3 length: 16 amino acids. The V end lost 3 bases, the J end lost 5 bases, and 19 bases lay between the germline ends. CDR3 coding DNA: TGTGCCAGCAGTTTTTTGGGGAGGCAGTCGCAGGAGACCCAGTACTTC. Translating it yields CASSFLGRQSQETQYF.

The count of this clone is one. The J gene is TRBJ2-3, the V gene TRBV28, with no clear D. This CDR3 has 12 amino acids. Trimming took off 5 bases at V and 2 bases at J, with 5 bases between the two ends. Germline V lookup: CDR1 MDHEN, CDR2 SYDVKM. The CDR3 DNA follows: TGTGCCAGCAGTCCTCCCACAGATACGCAGTATTTT. Its protein product is CASSPPTDTQYF.